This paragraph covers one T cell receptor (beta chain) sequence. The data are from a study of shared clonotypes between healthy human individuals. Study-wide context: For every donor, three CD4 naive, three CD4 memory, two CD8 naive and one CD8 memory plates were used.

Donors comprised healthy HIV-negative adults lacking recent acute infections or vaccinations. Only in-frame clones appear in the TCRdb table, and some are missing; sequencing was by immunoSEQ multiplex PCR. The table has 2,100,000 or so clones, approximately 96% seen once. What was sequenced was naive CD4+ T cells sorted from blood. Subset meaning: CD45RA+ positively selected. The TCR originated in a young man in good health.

The CDR3 spells CASSLRQENSPLHF. CDR3 DNA sequence: TGTGCCAGCAGCTTGCGACAGGAGAATTCACCCCTCCACTTT. The chain carries TRBV7-2 and TRBJ1-6; possible D gene TRBD1, 6 bases. V lost 3 bases and J lost 7, with 10 bases in between. The CDR3 has 14 amino acids. Germline CDR1 is SGHTA and CDR2 is FQGNSA.